The subject of this entry is one T cell receptor (beta chain). CDR3 length: 17 residues. V was clipped by 4 bases and J by 0 bases, with 17 bases between them. In germline, CDR1 is SGDLS, CDR2 YYNGEE. Sequenced by immunoSEQ multiplex PCR; TCRdb stores in-frame clones only, minus some. The sample has about 38,000 clones, around 90% seen once. These data are taken from a study of T cell changes during pregnancy in multiple sclerosis. The chain employs TRBV9 and TRBJ2-1; D gene ambiguous. The sequence was obtained from a female donor with multiple sclerosis, enrolled in a pregnancy study. The material was CD4+ T cells from peripheral blood mononuclear cells, obtained in the second trimester of pregnancy. The CDR3 sequence: CASSPRLTPSSYNEQFF. CDR3 DNA sequence: TGTGCCAGCAGCCCGCGGTTGACCCCTAGCTCCTACAATGAGCAGTTCTTC.